Listed below are T cell receptor beta chains from one sample, sequenced in a study of CD8 T cells in Susac syndrome. TCRdb analysed the immunoSEQ multiplex PCR reads with MiXCR anew, one entry per CDR3 protein. The sample yields about 280,000 distinct CDR3 sequences, around 84% seen once. Sequencing used CD8+ T cells from PBMCs. The receptors were sampled from a human donor with multiple sclerosis. Both conserved end residues are part of each CDR3. The D gene is left open where the match is weak. Size is omitted from some rows. Given values are once, few, many or a class for expanded clones.

NA,NA,TRBV28,TRBJ2-6,19,CASSTSTLTGHSGANVLTF,TGTGCCAGCAGCACCTCTACTCTGACAGGCCACTCTGGGGCCAACGTCCTGACTTTC
NA,NA,TRBV27,TRBJ1-1,13,CASSEGLNTEAFF,TGTGCCAGCAGTGAAGGATTGAACACTGAAGCTTTCTTT
NA,TRBD2,TRBV9,TRBJ2-3,16,CASSVGSGGVTDTQYF,TGTGCCAGCAGCGTGGGCAGCGGGGGCGTGACAGATACGCAGTATTTT
few,NA,TRBV16,TRBJ1-2,14,CASSQSDGSYGYTF,TGTGCCAGCAGCCAATCTGACGGGAGCTATGGCTACACCTTC
NA,NA,TRBV27,TRBJ2-7,13,CASSFIGSYEQYF,TGTGCCAGCAGTTTTATAGGCTCCTACGAGCAGTACTTC
NA,NA,TRBV2,TRBJ1-5,10,CASSDGGQHF,TGTGCCAGCAGTGACGGAGGACAGCATTTT
NA,NA,TRBV28,TRBJ2-1,13,CASSLSGTLVQFF,TGTGCCAGCAGTTTATCCGGTACGTTGGTGCAGTTCTTC
NA,NA,TRBV7-9,TRBJ2-1,16,CASSTVLAGLFNEQFF,TGTGCCAGCAGCACCGTACTAGCAGGGCTGTTTAATGAGCAGTTCTTC
NA,NA,TRBV12-3/TRBV12-4,TRBJ2-5,11,CASSFSGTQYF,TGTGCCAGCAGTTTTTCTGGGACCCAGTACTTC
NA,TRBD2,TRBV4-2,TRBJ2-1,16,CASSQEWTSIYNEQFF,TGTGCCAGCAGCCAAGAATGGACTAGCATCTACAATGAGCAGTTCTTC
NA,TRBD1,TRBV27,TRBJ1-5,16,CASSLFGTGPNQPQHF,TGTGCCAGCAGTTTATTCGGGACAGGACCAAATCAGCCCCAGCATTTT
NA,NA,TRBV28,TRBJ2-7,20,CASSLYMPRTVLGPSYEQYF,TGTGCCAGCAGTTTATATATGCCCAGGACGGTCCTTGGCCCTTCCTACGAGCAGTACTTC
NA,TRBD1,TRBV6-2/TRBV6-3,TRBJ2-7,14,CASSLRDRAYEQYF,TGTGCCAGCAGTTTAAGGGACAGGGCCTACGAGCAGTACTTC
NA,TRBD2,TRBV24-1,TRBJ2-6,20,CATSDSGREGDGSGANVLTF,TGTGCCACCAGTGATTCTGGTCGGGAGGGGGATGGCTCTGGGGCCAACGTCCTGACTTTC
NA,NA,TRBV28,TRBJ1-1,14,CASSPRQVATEAFF,TGTGCCAGCAGCCCCCGACAGGTAGCCACTGAAGCTTTCTTT
once,NA,TRBV11-2,TRBJ2-7,12,CASTYRVDEQYF,TGTGCCAGCACCTACAGGGTTGACGAGCAGTACTTC
NA,NA,TRBV27,TRBJ2-1,15,CASRRSTTVLNEQFF,TGTGCCAGCAGACGAAGTACGACAGTCCTCAATGAGCAGTTCTTC
few,TRBD2,TRBV20-1,TRBJ2-7,16,CSAPTLSGRRSYEQYF,TGCAGTGCTCCGACCCTTAGCGGGAGAAGGTCCTACGAGCAGTACTTC
NA,NA,TRBV3-1,TRBJ1-2,15,CASSPSRRADYGYTF,TGTGCCAGCAGCCCCTCACGGAGGGCAGACTATGGCTACACCTTC
few,TRBD2,TRBV4-2,TRBJ2-3,12,CASSWGGDTQYF,TGTGCCAGCAGCTGGGGGGGGGATACGCAGTATTTT
NA,NA,TRBV20-1,TRBJ2-7,13,CSAPAGISYEQYF,TGCAGTGCCCCAGCGGGTATCTCCTACGAGCAGTACTTC
NA,NA,TRBV28,TRBJ1-3,14,CASSFESSGNTIYF,TGTGCCAGCAGTTTCGAAAGCTCTGGAAACACCATATATTTT
NA,NA,TRBV10-3,TRBJ1-3,13,CAIIGGGGNTIYF,TGTGCCATCATCGGAGGGGGAGGAAACACCATATATTTT
NA,NA,TRBV27,TRBJ2-7,14,CASSLFRENYEQYF,TGTGCCAGCAGTTTATTTCGGGAGAACTACGAGCAGTACTTC
NA,NA,TRBV11-2,TRBJ1-5,13,CASSLDPIRAQHF,TGTGCCAGCAGCCTTGACCCTATCAGAGCCCAGCATTTT
NA,NA,TRBV25-1,TRBJ2-7,14,CASSDFEVSYEQYF,TGTGCCAGCAGTGATTTTGAAGTTTCCTACGAGCAGTACTTC
NA,TRBD1,TRBV9,TRBJ2-5,16,CASSPYTGGRGETQYF,TGTGCCAGCAGCCCCTACACAGGGGGCAGGGGAGAGACCCAGTACTTC
NA,NA,TRBV15,TRBJ2-3,17,CATSRITTITSTDTQYF,TGTGCCACCAGCAGAATAACTACTATCACGAGCACAGATACGCAGTATTTT
NA,NA,TRBV14,TRBJ1-2,16,CASSQEIGTPNYGYTF,TGTGCCAGCAGCCAAGAAATTGGGACACCAAACTATGGCTACACCTTC
NA,TRBD1,TRBV27,TRBJ2-7,15,CASSLDGTGGYEQYF,TGTGCCAGCAGTTTAGATGGGACAGGGGGCTACGAGCAGTACTTC
NA,TRBD1,TRBV27,TRBJ1-6,15,CASSPRDRGNSPLHF,TGTGCCAGCAGTCCCCGGGACAGGGGCAATTCACCCCTCCACTTT
once,NA,TRBV27,TRBJ1-4,17,CASSLNRDGALNEKLFF,TGTGCCAGCAGTTTAAACCGAGACGGAGCCCTTAATGAAAAACTGTTTTTT
once,TRBD2,TRBV3-1,TRBJ2-3,18,CASSPNPGLAGVTDTQYF,TGTGCCAGCAGCCCGAATCCGGGACTAGCGGGAGTTACAGATACGCAGTATTTT
NA,NA,TRBV30,TRBJ1-6,17,CAWSGQPVDRVRSPLHF,TGTGCCTGGAGTGGTCAACCGGTTGACAGAGTTCGTTCACCCCTCCACTTT
NA,NA,TRBV4-1,TRBJ1-1,16,CASTMGQRNRDTEAFF,TGCGCCAGCACTATGGGGCAAAGGAATCGAGACACTGAAGCTTTCTTT
NA,NA,TRBV7-9,TRBJ2-1,14,CASSLDLDRSEQFF,TGTGCCAGCAGCTTAGATCTAGACCGCTCGGAGCAGTTCTTC
NA,NA,TRBV30,TRBJ2-7,13,CAWSVLNLGEQYF,TGTGCCTGGAGTGTACTCAATTTGGGCGAGCAGTACTTC
NA,NA,TRBV9,TRBJ1-5,15,CASSSGPHSNQPQHF,TGTGCCAGCAGCTCTGGACCGCATAGCAATCAGCCCCAGCATTTT
NA,NA,TRBV9,TRBJ1-2,14,CASSVYSLNYGYTF,TGTGCCAGCAGCGTCTACAGCCTAAACTATGGCTACACCTTC
NA,NA,TRBV4-2,TRBJ1-1,18,CASSQDRGVGALSLEAFF,TGTGCCAGCAGCCAAGATCGAGGTGTAGGGGCCCTATCCCTTGAAGCTTTCTTT
NA,TRBD2,TRBV4-1,TRBJ2-1,13,CASSLRKGEGGIF,TGCGCCAGCAGCCTAAGAAAAGGGGAGGGAGGCATCTTC
NA,NA,TRBV19,TRBJ2-7,14,CASSDSPAPYEQYF,TGTGCCAGTAGTGACAGCCCGGCACCGTACGAGCAGTACTTC
NA,NA,TRBV12-3/TRBV12-4,TRBJ2-5,14,CASTRGPKGETQYF,TGTGCCAGCACTCGCGGACCCAAAGGGGAGACCCAGTACTTC
NA,NA,TRBV27,TRBJ1-1,15,CASSLPGRMNTEAFF,TGTGCCAGCAGTTTACCGGGACGAATGAACACTGAAGCTTTCTTT
NA,NA,TRBV28,TRBJ2-1,15,CASSFGPSLSNEQFF,TGTGCCAGCAGTTTTGGGCCTAGCCTATCCAATGAGCAGTTCTTC
few,TRBD2,TRBV5-5,TRBJ2-1,13,CASSLFLADEQFF,TGTGCCAGCAGCTTGTTCCTAGCGGATGAGCAGTTCTTC
NA,NA,TRBV5-5,TRBJ1-4,14,CASRGGQLGEKLFF,TGTGCCAGCAGAGGCGGGCAATTAGGGGAAAAACTGTTTTTT
few,TRBD2,TRBV28,TRBJ2-7,15,CASSSIRREMYEQYF,TGTGCCAGCAGCTCTATCCGGCGGGAGATGTACGAGCAGTACTTC
NA,NA,TRBV19,TRBJ1-1,15,CASSIAHRTDTEAFF,TGTGCCAGTAGTATAGCCCACAGGACGGACACTGAAGCTTTCTTT
NA,NA,TRBV28,TRBJ2-1,15,CASSSLAFSYNEQFF,TGTGCCAGCAGTTCCTTAGCGTTTTCCTACAATGAGCAGTTCTTC